This T cell receptor beta chain was sequenced during a study of cytotoxic CD8 clonotypes in ibrutinib-treated CLL. As to this clone: What it binds is not known.

The CDR3 totals 14 residues. V lost 2 bases, J lost 0 bases, and 7 bases lay in between. The germline V gene encodes CDR1 WSHSY and CDR2 SAAADI. Study conclusions and caveats: Under therapy, public clonotypes either contracted or stayed stable, and they were uncommon. Baseline-level clonality went beyond age-matched healthy donors and moved in step with circulating CD8+ T-cell counts. An increase in clonality occurred at ibrutinib response, followed by a return toward baseline at progression.

Genomic DNA for TCR beta libraries, 2 to 2.5 micrograms, came from cryopreserved PBMCs. TCRdb's table, derived via immunoSEQ multiplex PCR, lists solely in-frame clones and lacks some. The sample records 250,000 to 350,000 clones, around 76% being singletons. The material sequenced was PBMCs, taken at disease progression, from a patient treated with ibrutinib. This clonotype originated in a human donor with chronic lymphocytic leukemia. The genes are TRBV10-2 and TRBJ1-2; D is perhaps TRBD1 (5 bases). CDR3 DNA sequence: TGCGCCAGCAGTGAGACGACAGCTAACTATGGCTACACCTTC. Its protein is CASSETTANYGYTF.